The TCR beta chain under discussion was sequenced for a study of blood T cell repertoires in COVID-19. Only in-frame clones appear in the TCRdb table, and some are missing; sequencing was by immunoSEQ multiplex PCR. Here the sample spans approximately 200,000 clones, approximately 90% being singletons. This CDR3 is 15 amino acids long. Germline CDR1 SGHAT, CDR2 FQDESV (reference sequence). The V gene lost 5 bases and the J gene lost 0 bases, with 8 bases spanning the gap. The TCR originated in a woman in her twenties or thirties with acute or convalescent COVID-19. The chain links TRBV11-1 to TRBJ2-6; D is undetermined. Sequenced sample: peripheral blood. The DNA of the CDR3 is TGTGCCAGCAGCCAAGAGGCCTCTGGGGCCAACGTCCTGACTTTC. This codes for CASSQEASGANVLTF.